This TCR beta chain was recorded in a study of vaccination and CD4 T cells after COVID-19. Turning to the study itself: From HCoV-229E, HCoV-OC43, HCoV-NL63 and SARS-CoV-2, overlapping spike peptides were used to stimulate the cells.

On this clonotype itself: Its antigen is currently unknown.

Sample treatment: approximately 9-day PBMC culture with coronavirus spike peptide pools or control peptides (ViraFEST assay). V trimming: 9 bases; J trimming: 2 bases; junction bases outside the gene matches: 4. Germline V gene data show CDR1 as LGHNA and CDR2 as YSLEER. The CDR3 is 14 amino acids. Cultured CD4+ T cell DNA underwent sequencing with the Oncomine TCR Beta short-read assay. TCRdb re-called the PCR reads through MiXCR, storing one row per CDR3 protein. The sample has under 25,000 distinct CDR3 sequences, approximately 48% seen once. The receptor comes from a human donor with COVID-19. What was sequenced was cultured CD4+ T cells from blood. The V gene is TRBV4-3, the J gene TRBJ2-3; 11 nucleotides align to TRBD2. The DNA for the CDR3 is TGCGCCAGTTCTAGCGGGGGGACCACAGATACGCAGTATTTT. This translates into CASSSGGTTDTQYF.